This T cell receptor (beta chain) originates from a study of human T cells and chemical hapten exposure. Study background: The patients were mostly female; they had alopecia areata, totalis or universalis. Study-wide results and limits: Once DPC sensitization occurred, TCRs above 1 in 1000 frequency showed no change.

From the RACE reads, TCRdb called clonotypes with MiXCR, one entry per CDR3 protein. The sample includes 25,000 to 35,000 distinct CDR3 sequences, approximately 6% of them seen just once. The sample's time point: patch test 3, about 24 weeks after DPC sensitization. Treatment of the sample: therapeutic diphenylcyclopropenone sensitization with weekly scalp DPC. Ahead of applying each patch test, blood was sampled. There are many counts of this clonotype. Its specificity is not known. From germline, CDR1 is LGHNT and CDR2 FRNRAP. CDR3 length: 16 residues. V was clipped by 6 bases and J by 2 bases, with 20 bases between them.

This chain connects TRBV12-5 to TRBJ2-7, with D possibly being TRBD1 (6 bases). This sequence was found in a man aged 30 to 39 with alopecia areata. Some clones in this sample may be carry-over from other donors' samples. Sequencing was performed on whole blood, taken in connection with sensitization to the hapten diphenylcyclopropenone (DPC). CDR3 sequence (DNA): TGTGCTAGTGGGGACTTATCCGGGACACCCGCCTACGAGCAGTACTTC. Its protein product is CASGDLSGTPAYEQYF.